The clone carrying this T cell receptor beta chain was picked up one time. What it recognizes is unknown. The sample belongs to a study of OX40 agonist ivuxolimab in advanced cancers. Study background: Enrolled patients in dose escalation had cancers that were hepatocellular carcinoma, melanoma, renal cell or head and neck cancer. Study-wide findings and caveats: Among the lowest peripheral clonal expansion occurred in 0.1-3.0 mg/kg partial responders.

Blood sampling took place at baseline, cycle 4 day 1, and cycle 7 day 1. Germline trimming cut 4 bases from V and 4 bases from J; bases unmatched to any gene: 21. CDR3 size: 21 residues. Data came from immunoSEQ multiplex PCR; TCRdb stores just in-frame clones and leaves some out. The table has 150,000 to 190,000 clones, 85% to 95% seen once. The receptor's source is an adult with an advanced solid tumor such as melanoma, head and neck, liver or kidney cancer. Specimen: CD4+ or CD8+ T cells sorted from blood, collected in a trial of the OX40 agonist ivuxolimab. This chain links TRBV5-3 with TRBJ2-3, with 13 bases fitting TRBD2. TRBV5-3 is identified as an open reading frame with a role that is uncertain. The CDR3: CARSLTWTSGSPRGVADTQYF. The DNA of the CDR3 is TGTGCCAGAAGCCTGACCTGGACTAGCGGGAGCCCCCGGGGGGTGGCAGATACGCAGTATTTT.